This record covers a single T cell receptor (beta chain). This specimen belongs to a study of T cells after yellow fever vaccination. Across the study: Where fractions had low cell numbers, libraries were prepared from them with the SMART-Seq v4 Ultra Low Input RNA kit.

TCRdb fed the 5' RACE reads into MiXCR, producing one record per CDR3 protein. The profile shows almost 600,000 distinct CDR3 sequences, roughly 14% of them singletons. Looked up from germline, CDR1 is SEHNR and CDR2 is FQNEAQ (reference sequence). The ends lost 3 bases at V and 4 bases at J; junction bases unmatched: 11. This CDR3 has 17 residues. Source: PBMCs, taken on the day of the yellow fever booster vaccination. The V call is TRBV7-9, the J call TRBJ2-2; 7 bases line up with TRBD2. The sequence came from a man aged 25-45 years who received the YFV17D yellow fever vaccine. The CDR3 sequence is CASSFRGSVGSTGELFF. In DNA form, the CDR3 reads TGTGCCAGCAGCTTCCGCGGGAGTGTGGGTTCCACCGGGGAGCTGTTTTTT. Based on the CDR3 plus reference TRBV7-9 and TRBJ2-2, the full variable domain is DTGVSQNPRHKITKRGQNVTFRCDPISEHNRLYWYRQTLGQGPEFLTYFQNEAQLEKSRLLSDRFSAERPKGSFSTLEIQRTEQGDSAMYLCASSFRGSVGSTGELFFGEGSRLTVL.